This T cell receptor beta chain was obtained from a study of cytomegalovirus exposure and HLA in healthy donors. Study context: Among the 350 to 400 donors who were genotyped, roughly 76% fell in the genetic ancestry cluster that is associated with self-reported Caucasian donors.

CDR1 and CDR2 (germline): SGHKS, YYEKEE (reference sequence). CDR3 length: 16 amino acids. The V gene lost 0 bases and the J gene lost 4 bases, with 13 bases spanning the gap. This clone has only a few counts. Primers included in the PCR were 60 Vbeta and 13 Jbeta primers. Sequenced by immunoSEQ multiplex PCR; TCRdb stores in-frame clones only, minus some. The repertoire consists of some 120,000 clones, with 55% to 80% occurring once and the leading ten covering 2% to 2.5%. This receptor was identified in a woman in her 30s in good health and CMV-seronegative. The sequenced sample was PBMCs. This rearrangement joins TRBV5-5 to TRBJ1-4, with D possibly being TRBD1 (6 bases). The CDR3 DNA is TGTGCCAGCAGCTTGGCTACAAACAGGGATAATGAAAAACTGTTTTTT. Amino acids: CASSLATNRDNEKLFF.